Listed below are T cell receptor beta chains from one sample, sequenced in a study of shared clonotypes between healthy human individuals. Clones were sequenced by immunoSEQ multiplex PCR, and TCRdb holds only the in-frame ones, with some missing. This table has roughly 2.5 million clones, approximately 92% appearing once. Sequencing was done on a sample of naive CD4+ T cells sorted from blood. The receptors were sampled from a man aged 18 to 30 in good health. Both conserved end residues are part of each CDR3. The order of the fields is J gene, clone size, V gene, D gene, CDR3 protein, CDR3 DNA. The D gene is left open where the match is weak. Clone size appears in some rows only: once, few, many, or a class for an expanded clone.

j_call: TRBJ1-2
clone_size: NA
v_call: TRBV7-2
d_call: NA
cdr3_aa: CASSLVGGDAYGYTF
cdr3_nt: TGTGCCAGCAGCTTAGTAGGGGGAGACGCCTATGGCTACACCTTC

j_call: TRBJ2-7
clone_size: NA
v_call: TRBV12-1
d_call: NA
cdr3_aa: CASSCRDRVYEQYF
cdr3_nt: TGTGCCAGCAGCTGTAGGGACAGAGTCTACGAGCAGTACTTC

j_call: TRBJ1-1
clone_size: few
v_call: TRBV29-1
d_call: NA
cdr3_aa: CSVGEGLNTEAFF
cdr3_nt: TGCAGCGTTGGTGAGGGTTTGAACACTGAAGCTTTCTTT

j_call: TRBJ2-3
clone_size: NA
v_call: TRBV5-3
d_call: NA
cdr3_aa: CARSLESGALHHTQYF
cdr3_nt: TGTGCCAGAAGCTTGGAATCAGGGGCCCTTCATCATACGCAGTATTTT

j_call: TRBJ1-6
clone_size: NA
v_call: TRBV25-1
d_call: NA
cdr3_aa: CASSDDRRGPNSPLHF
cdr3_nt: TGTGCCAGCAGTGATGATCGAAGGGGACCCAATTCACCCCTCCACTTT

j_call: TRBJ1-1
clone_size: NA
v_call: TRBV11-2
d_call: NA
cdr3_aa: CASSLGGNTEAFF
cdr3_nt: TGTGCCAGCAGCCTCGGGGGGAACACTGAAGCTTTCTTT

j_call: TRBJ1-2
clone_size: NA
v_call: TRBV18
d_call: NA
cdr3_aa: CASSPRAEDYGYTF
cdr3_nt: TGTGCCAGCTCACCAAGGGCAGAGGACTATGGCTACACCTTC

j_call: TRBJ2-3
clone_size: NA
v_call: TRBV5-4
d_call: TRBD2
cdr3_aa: CASSSRLAGGPISDTQYF
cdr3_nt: TGTGCCAGCAGCTCACGACTAGCGGGAGGGCCGATCTCGGATACGCAGTATTTT

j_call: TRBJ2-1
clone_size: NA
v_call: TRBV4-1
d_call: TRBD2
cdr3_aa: CASSQDWERGDNEQFF
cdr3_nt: TGCGCCAGCAGCCAAGATTGGGAGCGGGGAGACAATGAGCAGTTCTTC

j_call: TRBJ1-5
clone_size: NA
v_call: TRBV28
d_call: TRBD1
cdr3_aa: CASSLTGQGGQPQHF
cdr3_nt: TGTGCCAGCAGTTTAACCGGACAGGGCGGACAGCCCCAGCATTTT

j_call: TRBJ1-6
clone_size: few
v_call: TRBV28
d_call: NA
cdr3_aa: CAIRTSLESPLHF
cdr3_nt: TGTGCCATCAGGACGTCGCTCGAATCACCCCTCCACTTT

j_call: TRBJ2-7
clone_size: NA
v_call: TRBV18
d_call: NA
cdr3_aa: CASSPTGLNYEQYF
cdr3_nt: TGTGCCAGCTCACCGACAGGACTAAACTACGAGCAGTACTTC

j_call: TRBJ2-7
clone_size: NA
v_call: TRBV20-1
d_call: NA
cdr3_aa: CSASFIDEQYF
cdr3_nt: TGCAGTGCTAGTTTCATCGACGAGCAGTACTTC

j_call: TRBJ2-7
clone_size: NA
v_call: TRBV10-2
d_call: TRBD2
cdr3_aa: CASRSGRAPGGEQYF
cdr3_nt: TGCGCCAGCAGGTCAGGCCGGGCCCCGGGGGGCGAGCAGTACTTC

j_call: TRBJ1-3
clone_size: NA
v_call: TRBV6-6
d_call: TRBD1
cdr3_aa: CASSSGTGILEDTIYF
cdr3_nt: TGTGCCAGCAGTTCCGGGACAGGGATACTCGAGGACACCATATATTTT

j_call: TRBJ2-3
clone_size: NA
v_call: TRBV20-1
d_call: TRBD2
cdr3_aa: CSAKGGDTQYF
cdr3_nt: TGCAGTGCCAAGGGAGGGGATACGCAGTATTTT

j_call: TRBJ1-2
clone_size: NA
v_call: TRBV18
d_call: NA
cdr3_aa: CASSPLTNEGYTF
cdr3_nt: TGTGCCAGCTCACCACTGACGAATGAGGGCTACACCTTC

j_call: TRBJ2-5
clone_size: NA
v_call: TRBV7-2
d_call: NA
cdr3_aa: CASSLMRAQETQYF
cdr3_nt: TGTGCCAGCAGCTTAATGCGGGCCCAAGAGACCCAGTACTTC

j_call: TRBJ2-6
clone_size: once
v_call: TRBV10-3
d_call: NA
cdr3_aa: CAISDQQGRSSGANVLTF
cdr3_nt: TGTGCCATCAGTGACCAACAGGGACGTTCCTCTGGGGCCAACGTCCTGACTTTC

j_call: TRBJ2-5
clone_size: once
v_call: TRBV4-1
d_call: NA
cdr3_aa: CASSPNPSLDGTQYF
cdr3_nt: TGCGCCAGCAGCCCGAATCCCAGTTTAGATGGGACCCAGTACTTC

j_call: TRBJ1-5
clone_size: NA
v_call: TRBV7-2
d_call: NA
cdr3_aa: CASSPRGIGSNQPQHF
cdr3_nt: TGTGCCAGCAGCCCAAGGGGGATTGGGAGCAATCAGCCCCAGCATTTT

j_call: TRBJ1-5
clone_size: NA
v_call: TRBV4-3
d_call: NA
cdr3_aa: CASSQIGGTGTFHQPQHF
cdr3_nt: TGCGCCAGCAGCCAAATTGGGGGAACCGGGACATTTCATCAGCCCCAGCATTTT

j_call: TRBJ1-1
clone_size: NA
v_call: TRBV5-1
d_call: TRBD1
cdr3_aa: CASSLAGTGGHTEAFF
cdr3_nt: TGCGCCAGCAGCTTGGCCGGAACAGGGGGCCACACTGAAGCTTTCTTT

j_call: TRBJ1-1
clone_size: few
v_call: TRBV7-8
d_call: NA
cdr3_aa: CASSLAARNTEAFF
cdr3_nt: TGTGCCAGCAGCTTAGCAGCCAGAAACACTGAAGCTTTCTTT

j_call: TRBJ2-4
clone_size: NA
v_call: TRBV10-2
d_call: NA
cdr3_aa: CASREDRGAGNIQYF
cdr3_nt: TGCGCCAGCAGAGAAGATAGGGGGGCGGGAAACATTCAGTACTTC

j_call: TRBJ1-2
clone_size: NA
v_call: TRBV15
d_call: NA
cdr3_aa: CATSRDISNYGYTF
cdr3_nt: TGTGCCACCAGCAGAGATATATCCAACTATGGCTACACCTTC

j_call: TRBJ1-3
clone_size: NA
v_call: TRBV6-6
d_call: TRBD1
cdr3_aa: CASSNGDRAGGNTIYF
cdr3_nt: TGTGCCAGCAGCAACGGGGACAGGGCTGGTGGAAACACCATATATTTT

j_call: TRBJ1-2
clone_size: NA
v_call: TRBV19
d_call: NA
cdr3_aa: CASMPGAEVGGYTF
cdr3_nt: TGTGCCAGTATGCCGGGGGCTGAGGTGGGAGGCTACACCTTC

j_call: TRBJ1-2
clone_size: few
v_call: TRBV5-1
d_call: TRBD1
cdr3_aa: CASSSGTGGLYGYTF
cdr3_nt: TGCGCCAGCAGCTCAGGGACAGGGGGCTTGTACGGCTACACCTTC

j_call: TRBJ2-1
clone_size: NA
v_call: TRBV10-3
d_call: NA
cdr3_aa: CAISESGGTPYNEQFF
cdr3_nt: TGTGCCATCAGTGAGTCAGGGGGGACCCCCTACAATGAGCAGTTCTTC

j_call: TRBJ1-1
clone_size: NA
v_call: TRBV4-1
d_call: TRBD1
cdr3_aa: CASSQGQGLNTEAFF
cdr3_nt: TGCGCCAGCAGCCAGGGACAGGGTCTGAACACTGAAGCTTTCTTT

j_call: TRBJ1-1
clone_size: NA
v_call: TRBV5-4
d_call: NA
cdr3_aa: CASSLDRGLNTEAFF
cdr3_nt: TGTGCCAGCAGCTTGGATCGGGGGTTGAACACTGAAGCTTTCTTT